The T cell receptor beta chain under discussion was sequenced for a study of Ad26.COV2.S vaccination and SARS-CoV-2 variants. Across the whole study: By the intramuscular route, Ad26.COV2.S was given once, or twice 56 days apart.

Treatment here: 19 received Ad26.COV2.S at low or high dose, single or two shots; several received placebo; per-sample allocation not given. Each sample was drawn 63 days after the first injection (of vaccine or placebo). This table comes from immunoSEQ multiplex PCR, and its TCRdb copy is limited to in-frame clones, with some not included. The repertoire consists of fewer than 400,000 clones, with roughly 90% occurring once and the leading ten covering 4.5% to 7%. The CDR3 is 15 amino acids. J gave up 5 bases and V 2 bases, and 3 bases lay outside the gene matches. Germline CDR1 GTSNPN, CDR2 SVGIG (reference sequence).

This sequence originates from a person aged 18-65 years who received the Ad26.COV2.S COVID-19 vaccine or a placebo. Sequenced here: peripheral blood, sampled in a trial of Ad26.COV2.S vaccine versus placebo. This chain uses TRBV30 with TRBJ2-2; 12 bases are a match to TRBD2. In nucleotides, the CDR3 is TGTGCCTGGAGTCAACTAGCGGGAGGTACCGGGGAGCTGTTTTTT. The encoded protein is CAWSQLAGGTGELFF.